Listed here are 20 T cell receptor beta chains from one sample, sequenced in a study of regulatory T cells in long-lasting Graves disease. Indicated time point: newly diagnosed GD, antithyroid drugs for less than 3 months. Making the TCR library involved RNA that had been extracted from PBMCs. Construction of the TCR beta libraries employed iRepertoire HTBI primers in conjunction with Arm-PCR of CDR3 regions. TCRdb itself ran the multiplex PCR reads through MiXCR, one entry per CDR3 protein. The profile shows roughly 500,000 distinct CDR3 sequences, around 13% of them singletons. These data were also filed under a second study, of T cells in Graves' hyperthyroidism and ophthalmopathy.

The sample was peripheral blood mononuclear cells (PBMCs), taken at new diagnosis, from a patient treated with antithyroid drugs. Source of these receptors: a woman aged 50 to 60 with Graves disease.

This clonotype was observed at least ten times. The chain uses TRBV4-1 and TRBJ2-7; D tentatively fits TRBD1 or TRBD2 (5 bases each). Germline V lookup: CDR1 MGHRA, CDR2 YSYEKL. This CDR3 has 15 amino acids. Deletions cut 0 bases from V and 7 bases from J, with 16 bases between. This chain's CDR3 is CASSQDSEARVEQYF. In nucleotides, the CDR3 is TGCGCCAGCAGCCAAGACTCGGAGGCCAGGGTGGAGCAGTACTTC.

This clonotype was observed a few times. The chain links TRBV19 to TRBJ1-5, with 10 bases identical to TRBD1. Looked up from germline, CDR1 is LNHDA and CDR2 is SQIVND (reference sequence). CDR3 size: 16 residues. Germline trimming cut 4 bases from V and 3 bases from J; bases unmatched to any gene: 6. The CDR3 bases are TGTGCCAGTAGTACGGGACAGGGGATTTCCAATCAGCCCCAGCATTTT. Its translation: CASSTGQGISNQPQHF.

Regarding this clonotype: As the CDR3 is not closed by the conserved phenylalanine or tryptophan, this likely results from a read error. The gene calls are TRBV3-1 and TRBJ2-3; D remains ambiguous. CDR3 length equals 14 residues. Germline CDR1 is LGHDT and CDR2 is YNNKEL (reference sequence). V lost 1 base and J 4 bases, leaving 9 bases between the germline ends. The CDR3: CASSQATGSDTQYL. CDR3 DNA sequence: TGTGCCAGCAGCCAAGCGACTGGTTCAGATACGCAGTATTTA.

This clonotype was detected ten times or more. V usage is TRBV11-2 and J usage is TRBJ2-7; no clear D gene. Germline V gives CDR1 SGHAT, CDR2 FQNNGV. The CDR3 is 14 amino acids. Deletions cut 7 bases from V and 2 bases from J, with 15 bases between. For the CDR3, the DNA is TGTGCCAGCACCCCCCGAGGAGCAGCCTACGAGCAGTACTTC. This sequence encodes CASTPRGAAYEQYF.

This clonotype was picked up many times. V usage is TRBV3-1 and J usage is TRBJ1-1; no firm D call. The germline V and J ends were trimmed by 0 bases and 1 base, with 12 bases remaining between them. Germline-derived CDR1 and CDR2 are LGHDT and YNNKEL (reference sequence). The CDR3 runs 16 residues. CDR3 residues: CASSQDQVTPNTEAFF. In DNA, the CDR3 is TGTGCCAGCAGCCAAGATCAGGTGACACCGAACACTGAAGCTTTCTTT.

The V call is TRBV5-1, the J call TRBJ2-5; maybe TRBD2 (5 bases). The CDR3 spans 15 residues. Germline CDR1 is SGHRS and CDR2 is YFSETQ. Trimming pared 0 bases from V and 5 bases from J, leaving 14 bases between. CDR3: CASSLGAGDGETQYF. Here the CDR3 DNA reads TGCGCCAGCAGCTTGGGCGCGGGCGACGGGGAGACCCAGTACTTC.

The genes are TRBV7-9 and TRBJ2-2, with D perhaps matching TRBD2 (6 bases). This CDR3 spans 11 amino acids. The germline gives CDR1 SEHNR, CDR2 FQNEAQ (reference sequence). Trimming removed 11 bases from V and 5 bases from J, with 9 bases in between. CDR3 DNA sequence: TGTGCCGGGGGGATAACCGGGGAGCTGTTTTTT. Residues: CAGGITGELFF. Complete variable domain (other parts from reference TRBV7-9 and TRBJ2-2): DTGVSQNPRHKITKRGQNVTFRCDPISEHNRLYWYRQTLGQGPEFLTYFQNEAQLEKSRLLSDRFSAERPKGSFSTLEIQRTEQGDSAMYLCAGGITGELFFGEGSRLTVL.

This clonotype was detected ten times or more. The CDR3 reads CAWRASGRVTDTQYF. The CDR3 DNA follows: TGTGCCTGGAGAGCTAGCGGGAGGGTCACAGATACGCAGTATTTT. The rearrangement links TRBV30 to TRBJ2-3; 12 bases align to TRBD2. This CDR3 is built from 15 residues. Looked up from germline, CDR1 is GTSNPN and CDR2 is SVGIG (reference sequence). With 3 bases clipped from V and 2 bases from J, the junction kept 3 bases outside the gene matches.

This chain connects TRBV28 to TRBJ1-1; 11 bases align to TRBD1. Germline V gene sequence: CDR1 MDHEN, CDR2 SYDVKM. V lost 8 bases to trimming and J lost 11 bases; unmatched junction nucleotides: 10. The CDR3 extends over 13 amino acids. CDR3 amino acids: CASRDRGGLWAFF. CDR3 sequence (DNA): TGTGCCAGCCGGGACAGGGGGGGGTTGTGGGCTTTCTTT.

Regarding this clonotype: Being one base from a much bigger clone, this may be a read error. The rearrangement uses TRBV7-9 and TRBJ2-7; 7 bases agree with TRBD1. V shed 7 bases and J 5 bases; nucleotides not matched to a gene: 11. The CDR3 covers 14 residues. Germline assignment: CDR1 SEHNR and CDR2 FQNEAQ (reference sequence). CDR3 coding DNA: TGTGCCAGCAACTCTCCGACAGGGTCCGACGAGCAGTACTTC. It encodes CASNSPTGSDEQYF. Complete variable domain (other parts from reference TRBV7-9 and TRBJ2-7): DTGVSQNPRHKITKRGQNVTFRCDPISEHNRLYWYRQTLGQGPEFLTYFQNEAQLEKSRLLSDRFSAERPKGSFSTLEIQRTEQGDSAMYLCASNSPTGSDEQYFGPGTRLTVT.

The chain combines TRBV5-1 with TRBJ2-7; TRBD2 matches 13 bases. The CDR3 is 14 residues long. With 2 bases clipped from V and 5 bases from J, the junction kept 1 base outside the gene matches. CDR1 and CDR2 from the germline V gene are SGHRS and YFSETQ. The CDR3 coding sequence is TGCGCCAGCAGCTTCGGACTAGCGGGAGACGAGCAGTACTTC. Protein: CASSFGLAGDEQYF.

This clonotype was detected many times. The chain uses TRBV6-1 and TRBJ2-7; a weak D match, TRBD1 (6 bases). Trimming took off 6 bases at V and 2 bases at J, with 14 bases between the two ends. Per germline, CDR1 MNHNS and CDR2 SASEGT. The CDR3 is made up of 14 amino acids. The CDR3 here is CASRLYRETYEQYF. CDR3 sequence (DNA): TGTGCCAGCAGACTATACAGGGAAACCTACGAGCAGTACTTC.

This clonotype appeared many times. The gene calls are TRBV10-3 and TRBJ1-5, with 9 positions matching TRBD1. Losses at the gene ends were 4 bases for V and 1 base for J; bases not matched to a gene: 2. Germline V gene sequence: CDR1 ENHRY, CDR2 SYGVKD. The CDR3 extends over 15 amino acids. The CDR3 sequence: CAISVTGGSNQPQHF. CDR3 nucleotide sequence: TGTGCCATCAGTGTGACAGGGGGAAGCAATCAGCCCCAGCATTTT.

The chain joins TRBV6-5 to TRBJ2-7, with TRBD2 identical over 9 bases. Germline-derived CDR1 and CDR2 are MNHEY and SVGAGI. CDR3 length: 17 residues. The junction had 10 bases not matched to a gene; V was cut back by 0 bases and J by 4 bases. CDR3 nucleotides: TGTGCCAGCAGTTACTCGGGCGGCGGGAGGGCCGGTTACGAGCAGTACTTC. Its translation is CASSYSGGGRAGYEQYF.

The rearrangement links TRBV20-1 to TRBJ2-1; 9 bases line up with TRBD2. Germline CDR1 DFQATT, CDR2 SNEGSKA (reference sequence). The CDR3 loop spans 17 amino acids. Trimming took 0 bases from V and 3 from J; bases not matched to a gene: 9. This chain's CDR3 is CSARDEWGTSRYNEQFF. The CDR3 coding sequence is TGCAGTGCTAGAGATGAGTGGGGGACTAGCCGCTACAATGAGCAGTTCTTC.

The sample holds many counts of this clonotype. This chain joins TRBV6-2 or TRBV6-3 and TRBJ2-3, with unresolved D. The V gene's germline CDR1 is MNHEY and CDR2 SVGEGT. Trimming removed 0 bases from V and 2 bases from J, with 21 bases in between. This CDR3 contains 19 residues. The CDR3 sequence: CASSYSITGRASYTDTQYF. The CDR3 nucleotides are TGTGCCAGCAGTTACTCGATCACTGGACGGGCATCCTACACAGATACGCAGTATTTT.

This clonotype was seen more than once but under ten times. J is TRBJ2-1 and V is TRBV7-2; D gene unclear. CDR3 size: 16 residues. Germline lookup yields CDR1 SGHTA and CDR2 FQGNSA. With 1 base removed from V and 0 bases from J, the gap between germline ends came to 10 bases. The CDR3 here is CASSLGFTGSYNEQFF. The CDR3 nucleotides read TGTGCCAGCAGCTTAGGTTTTACCGGCTCCTACAATGAGCAGTTCTTC.

This clonotype was detected ten times or more. For the CDR3, the DNA is TGTGCCATCAGTACCGGGACAGGGGAAGGTGAAGCTTTCTTT. Protein sequence: CAISTGTGEGEAFF. This chain connects TRBV10-3 to TRBJ1-1; 10 nucleotides match TRBD1. The ends lost 5 bases at V and 7 bases at J; junction bases unmatched: 7. Germline loops: CDR1 ENHRY, CDR2 SYGVKD. The CDR3 extends over 14 amino acids.

Turning to this clonotype: One base away lies a much larger clone, so this may be a sequencing read error. The V and J genes are TRBV27 and TRBJ2-2; 12 bases agree with TRBD2. CDR1 and CDR2 (germline): MNHEY, SMNVEV (reference sequence). The trim removed 2 bases at V and 0 bases at J, leaving 4 bases unmatched. The CDR3 spans 18 residues. CDR3 nucleotide sequence: TGTGCCAGCAGTTTAAGGACTAGCGGGGACTCGAACACCGGGGAGCTGTTTTTT. This encodes CASSLRTSGDSNTGELFF.

This clonotype was counted a few times. V and J are TRBV27 and TRBJ1-1; D may be TRBD1 (6 bases). Germline V gene lookup returns CDR1 MNHEY and CDR2 SMNVEV (reference sequence). CDR3 length: 14 residues. The V and J ends lost 2 bases and 4 bases respectively, with 11 bases between them. The CDR3, as DNA: TGTGCCAGCAGTTTAACAGGGAGGGGCACTGAAGCTTTCTTT. Translation gives CASSLTGRGTEAFF.